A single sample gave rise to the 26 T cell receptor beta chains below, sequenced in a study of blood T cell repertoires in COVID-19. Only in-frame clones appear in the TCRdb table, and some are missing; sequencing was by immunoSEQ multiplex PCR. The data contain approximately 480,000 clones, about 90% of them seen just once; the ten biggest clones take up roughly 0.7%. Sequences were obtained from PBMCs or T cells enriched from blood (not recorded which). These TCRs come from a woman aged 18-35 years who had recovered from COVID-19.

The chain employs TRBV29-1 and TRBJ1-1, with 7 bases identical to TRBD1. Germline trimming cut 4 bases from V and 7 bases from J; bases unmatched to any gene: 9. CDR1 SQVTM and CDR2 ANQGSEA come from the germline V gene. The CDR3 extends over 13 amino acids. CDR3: CSVAGQLEVEAFF. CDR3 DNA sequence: TGCAGCGTTGCGGGACAGCTGGAAGTTGAAGCTTTCTTT.

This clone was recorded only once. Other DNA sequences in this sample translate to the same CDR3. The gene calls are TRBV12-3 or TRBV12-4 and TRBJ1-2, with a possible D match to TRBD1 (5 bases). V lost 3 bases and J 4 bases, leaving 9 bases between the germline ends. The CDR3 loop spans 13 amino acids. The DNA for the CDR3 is TGTGCCAGCAGTTTTCCGGGGGGCTATGGCTACACCTTC. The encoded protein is CASSFPGGYGYTF.

For the CDR3, the DNA is TGTGCCAGCACCGCCATGGGGACTAGCGGGGAAGAGACCCAGTACTTC. This encodes CASTAMGTSGEETQYF. The V call is TRBV27, the J call TRBJ2-5; TRBD2 aligns across 13 bases. Losses at the gene ends were 7 bases for V and 3 bases for J; bases not matched to a gene: 8. CDR1 and CDR2 (germline): MNHEY, SMNVEV (reference sequence). The CDR3 has 16 residues.

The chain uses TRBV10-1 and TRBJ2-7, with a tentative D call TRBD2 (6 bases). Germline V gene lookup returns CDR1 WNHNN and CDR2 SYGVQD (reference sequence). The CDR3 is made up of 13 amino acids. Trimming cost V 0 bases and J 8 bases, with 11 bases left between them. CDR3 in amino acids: CASSESEGIQQYF. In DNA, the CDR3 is TGCGCCAGCAGTGAGTCGGAGGGTATCCAGCAGTACTTC.

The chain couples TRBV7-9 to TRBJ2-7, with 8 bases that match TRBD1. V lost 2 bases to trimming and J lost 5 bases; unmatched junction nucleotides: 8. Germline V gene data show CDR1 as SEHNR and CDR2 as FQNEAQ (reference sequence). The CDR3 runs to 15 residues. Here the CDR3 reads CASSLSRGRSHEQYF. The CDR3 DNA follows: TGTGCCAGCAGCTTAAGCAGGGGGCGATCTCACGAGCAGTACTTC.

The CDR3 spells CASGGEQFF. DNA for the CDR3: TGTGCCAGCGGGGGGGAGCAGTTCTTC. The V call is TRBV2, the J call TRBJ2-1, with D possibly TRBD2 on 6 matching bases. Germline CDR1 SNHLY, CDR2 FYNNEI. This CDR3 has 9 residues. V was pared by 8 bases and J by 10 bases, with 6 bases between.

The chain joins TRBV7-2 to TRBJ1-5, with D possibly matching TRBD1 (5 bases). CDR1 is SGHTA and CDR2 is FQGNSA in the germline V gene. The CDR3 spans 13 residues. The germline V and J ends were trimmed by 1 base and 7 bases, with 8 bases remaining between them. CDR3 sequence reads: CASSLGRGQPQHF. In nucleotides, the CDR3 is TGTGCCAGCAGCTTAGGTAGGGGCCAGCCCCAGCATTTT.

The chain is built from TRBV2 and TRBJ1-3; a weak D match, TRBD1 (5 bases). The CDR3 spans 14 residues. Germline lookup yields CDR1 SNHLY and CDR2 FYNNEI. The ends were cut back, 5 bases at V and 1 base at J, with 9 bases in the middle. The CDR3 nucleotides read TGTGCCAGCAGTCAGACAGTGTCTGGAAACACCATATATTTT. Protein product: CASSQTVSGNTIYF.

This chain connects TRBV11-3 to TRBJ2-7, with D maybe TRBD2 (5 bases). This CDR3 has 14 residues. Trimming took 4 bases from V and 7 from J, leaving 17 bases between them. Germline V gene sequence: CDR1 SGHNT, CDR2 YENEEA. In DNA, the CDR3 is TGTGCCAGCAGCTCCCGAAGCGAGGGTACTGAGCAGTACTTC. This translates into CASSSRSEGTEQYF.

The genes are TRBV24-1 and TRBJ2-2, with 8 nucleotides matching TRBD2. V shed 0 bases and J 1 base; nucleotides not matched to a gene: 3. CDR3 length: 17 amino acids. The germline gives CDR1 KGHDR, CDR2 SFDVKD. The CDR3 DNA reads TGTGCCACCAGTGATTTGCGCGGGGGGCGGAACACCGGGGAGCTGTTTTTT. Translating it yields CATSDLRGGRNTGELFF.

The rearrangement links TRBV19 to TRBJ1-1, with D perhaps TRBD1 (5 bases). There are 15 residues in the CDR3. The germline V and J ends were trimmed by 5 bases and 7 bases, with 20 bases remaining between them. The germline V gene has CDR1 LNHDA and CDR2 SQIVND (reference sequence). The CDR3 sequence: CASSPPGGRVGEAFF. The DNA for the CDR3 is TGTGCCAGTAGTCCTCCTGGGGGGAGGGTCGGTGAAGCTTTCTTT. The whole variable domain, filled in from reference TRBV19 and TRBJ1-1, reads DGGITQSPKYLFRKEGQNVTLSCEQNLNHDAMYWYRQDPGQGLRLIYYSQIVNDFQKGDIAEGYSVSREKKESFPLTVTSAQKNPTAFYLCASSPPGGRVGEAFFGQGTRLTVV.

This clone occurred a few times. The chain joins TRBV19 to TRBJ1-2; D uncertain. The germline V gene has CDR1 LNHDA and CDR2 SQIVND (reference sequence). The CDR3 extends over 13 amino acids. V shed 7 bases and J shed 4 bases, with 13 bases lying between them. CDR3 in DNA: TGTGCCAGTAAGAATGGAGCGGGCTATGGCTACACCTTC. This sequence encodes CASKNGAGYGYTF. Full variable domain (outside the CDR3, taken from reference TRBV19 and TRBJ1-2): DGGITQSPKYLFRKEGQNVTLSCEQNLNHDAMYWYRQDPGQGLRLIYYSQIVNDFQKGDIAEGYSVSREKKESFPLTVTSAQKNPTAFYLCASKNGAGYGYTFGSGTRLTVV.

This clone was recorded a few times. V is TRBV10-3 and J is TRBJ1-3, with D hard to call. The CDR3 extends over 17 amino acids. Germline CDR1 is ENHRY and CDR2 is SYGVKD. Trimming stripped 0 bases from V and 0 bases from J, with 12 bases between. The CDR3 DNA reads TGTGCCATCAGTGAGTCGTTGGGCTTGAGCTCTGGAAACACCATATATTTT. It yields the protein CAISESLGLSSGNTIYF.

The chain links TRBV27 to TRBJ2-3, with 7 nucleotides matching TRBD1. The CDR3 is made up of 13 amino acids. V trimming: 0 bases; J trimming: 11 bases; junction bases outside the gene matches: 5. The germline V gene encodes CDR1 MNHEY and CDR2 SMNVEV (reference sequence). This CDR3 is CASSLSGQTKQYF. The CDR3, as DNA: TGTGCCAGCAGTTTATCGGGACAGACAAAGCAGTATTTT.

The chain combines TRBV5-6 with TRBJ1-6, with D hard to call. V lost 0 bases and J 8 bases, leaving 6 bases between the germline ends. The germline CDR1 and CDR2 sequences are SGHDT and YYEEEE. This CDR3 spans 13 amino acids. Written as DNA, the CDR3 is TGTGCCAGCAGCTTGGAGCCCGATTCACCCCTCCACTTT. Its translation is CASSLEPDSPLHF.

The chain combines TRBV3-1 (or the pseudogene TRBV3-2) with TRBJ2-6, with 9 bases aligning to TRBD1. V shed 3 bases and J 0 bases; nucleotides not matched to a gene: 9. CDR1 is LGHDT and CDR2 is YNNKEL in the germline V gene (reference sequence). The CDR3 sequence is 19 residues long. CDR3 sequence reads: CASSQDFGQGYSGANVLTF. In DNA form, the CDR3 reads TGTGCCAGCAGCCAGGATTTTGGACAGGGGTACTCTGGGGCCAACGTCCTGACTTTC.

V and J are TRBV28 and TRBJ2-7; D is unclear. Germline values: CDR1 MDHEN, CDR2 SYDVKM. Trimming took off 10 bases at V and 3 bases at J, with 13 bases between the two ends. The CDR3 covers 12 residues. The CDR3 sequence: CANDKRDYEQYF. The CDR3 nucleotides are TGTGCCAACGACAAAAGAGACTACGAGCAGTACTTC. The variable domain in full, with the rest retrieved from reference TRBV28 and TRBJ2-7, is DVKVTQSSRYLVKRTGEKVFLECVQDMDHENMFWYRQDPGLGLRLIYFSYDVKMKEKGDIPEGYSVSREKKERFSLILESASTNQTSMYLCANDKRDYEQYFGPGTRLTVT.

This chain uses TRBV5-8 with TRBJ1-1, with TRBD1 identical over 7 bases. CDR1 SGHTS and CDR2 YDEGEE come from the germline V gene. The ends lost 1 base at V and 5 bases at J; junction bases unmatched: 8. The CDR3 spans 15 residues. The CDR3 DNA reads TGTGCCAGCAGCTTGTTACAGGGGAAGGGAACTGAAGCTTTCTTT. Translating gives CASSLLQGKGTEAFF.

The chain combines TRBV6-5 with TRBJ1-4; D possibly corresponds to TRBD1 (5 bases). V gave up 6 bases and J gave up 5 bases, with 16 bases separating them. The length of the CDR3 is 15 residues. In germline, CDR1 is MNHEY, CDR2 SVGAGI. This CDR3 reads CASRMGLSENEKLFF. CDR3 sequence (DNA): TGTGCCAGCAGGATGGGGCTGTCTGAAAATGAAAAACTGTTTTTT.

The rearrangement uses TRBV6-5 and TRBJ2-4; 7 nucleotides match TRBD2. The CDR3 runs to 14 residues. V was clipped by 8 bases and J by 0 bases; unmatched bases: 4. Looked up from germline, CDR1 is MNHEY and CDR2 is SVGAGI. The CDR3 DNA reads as TGTGCCAGCGGGGGGGGAGGAGCCAAAAACATTCAGTACTTC. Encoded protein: CASGGGGAKNIQYF.

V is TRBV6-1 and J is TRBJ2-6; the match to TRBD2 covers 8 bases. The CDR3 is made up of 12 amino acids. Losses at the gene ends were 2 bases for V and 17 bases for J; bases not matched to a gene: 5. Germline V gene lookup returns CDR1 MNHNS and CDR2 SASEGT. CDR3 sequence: CASSERGGPVTF. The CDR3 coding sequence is TGTGCCAGCAGTGAACGGGGGGGGCCCGTGACTTTC.

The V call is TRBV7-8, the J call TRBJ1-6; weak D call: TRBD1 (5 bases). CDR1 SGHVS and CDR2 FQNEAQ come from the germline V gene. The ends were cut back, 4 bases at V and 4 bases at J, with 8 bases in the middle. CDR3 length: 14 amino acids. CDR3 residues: CASSSDSYNSPLHF. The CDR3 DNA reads TGTGCCAGCAGCTCAGACAGTTATAATTCACCCCTCCACTTT. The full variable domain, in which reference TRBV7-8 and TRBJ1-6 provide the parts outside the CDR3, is GAGVSQSPRYKVAKRGQDVALRCDPISGHVSLFWYQQALGQGPEFLTYFQNEAQLDKSGLPSDRFFAERPEGSVSTLKIQRTQQEDSAVYLCASSSDSYNSPLHFGNGTRLTVT.

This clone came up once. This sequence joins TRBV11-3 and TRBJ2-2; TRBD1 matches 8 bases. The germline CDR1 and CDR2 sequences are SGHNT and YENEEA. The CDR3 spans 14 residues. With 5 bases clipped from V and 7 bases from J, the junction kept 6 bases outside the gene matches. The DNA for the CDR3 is TGTGCCAGCAGCCCCGGACAGGGAAACGGGGAGCTGTTTTTT. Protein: CASSPGQGNGELFF.

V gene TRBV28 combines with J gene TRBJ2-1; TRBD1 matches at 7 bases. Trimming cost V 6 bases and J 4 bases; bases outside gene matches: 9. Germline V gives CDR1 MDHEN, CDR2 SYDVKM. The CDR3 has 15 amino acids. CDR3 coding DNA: TGTGCCAGCAGCGCCGGGGACAGACATTACAATGAGCAGTTCTTC. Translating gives CASSAGDRHYNEQFF.

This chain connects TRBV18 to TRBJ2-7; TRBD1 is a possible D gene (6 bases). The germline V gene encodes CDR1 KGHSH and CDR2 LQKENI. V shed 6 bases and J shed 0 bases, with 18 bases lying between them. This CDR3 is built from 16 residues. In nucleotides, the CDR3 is TGTGCCAGCTCTTCCAGGGGCCCATCCAGCTCCTACGAGCAGTACTTC. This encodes CASSSRGPSSSYEQYF.

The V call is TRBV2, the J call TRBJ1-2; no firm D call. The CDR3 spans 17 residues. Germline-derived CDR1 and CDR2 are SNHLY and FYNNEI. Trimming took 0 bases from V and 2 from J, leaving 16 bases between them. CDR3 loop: CASSEARGSRSNYGYTF. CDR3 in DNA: TGTGCCAGCAGTGAAGCGCGAGGGTCCCGATCCAACTATGGCTACACCTTC. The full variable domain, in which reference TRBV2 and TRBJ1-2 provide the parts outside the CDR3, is EPEVTQTPSHQVTQMGQEVILRCVPISNHLYFYWYRQILGQKVEFLVSFYNNEISEKSEIFDDQFSVERPDGSNFTLKIRSTKLEDSAMYFCASSEARGSRSNYGYTFGSGTRLTVV.